These 29 T cell receptor beta chains were sequenced from one sample in a study of early T cells in non-severe SARS-CoV-2 infection. TCRdb ran MiXCR on the 5' RACE reads and lists one entry per CDR3 protein. Here the sample spans more than 55,000 distinct CDR3 sequences, more than 5.5% being singletons. The sample consisted of whole blood, taken at baseline. The receptors derive from an adult who was a healthcare worker with PCR-confirmed SARS-CoV-2 infection or an uninfected control (not recorded which).

There are a few counts of this clonotype. The chain carries TRBV6-4 and TRBJ2-3, with 7 bases fitting TRBD1. The CDR3 has 16 amino acids. V was pared by 3 bases and J by 4 bases, with 10 bases of the junction left unmatched. Germline V gives CDR1 MRHNA, CDR2 SNTAGT. CDR3: CASSESRQGGADTQYF. CDR3 DNA sequence: TGTGCCAGCAGTGAGTCCCGACAGGGTGGCGCAGATACGCAGTATTTT.

The chain links TRBV11-1 to TRBJ1-1; perhaps TRBD1 as D (5 bases). Germline loops: CDR1 SGHAT, CDR2 FQDESV (reference sequence). Trimming cost V 1 base and J 3 bases, with 15 bases left between them. This CDR3 spans 16 amino acids. CDR3 residues: CASSLGYAEGDTEAFF. CDR3 in DNA: TGTGCCAGCAGCTTAGGTTACGCGGAAGGGGACACTGAAGCTTTCTTT.

The rearrangement joins TRBV6-2 or TRBV6-3 to TRBJ2-7; tentative D call: TRBD1 (5 bases). The V end was cut by 4 bases, the J end by 5 bases, with 15 bases between. Germline CDR1 reads MNHEY; CDR2 reads SVGEGT. The CDR3 loop spans 14 amino acids. This chain's CDR3 is CASSSHRSFDEQYF. The CDR3 bases are TGTGCCAGCAGTTCCCACAGGAGCTTCGACGAGCAGTACTTC.

Ten or more counts support this clonotype. The rearrangement uses TRBV5-1 and TRBJ2-7; a possible D gene is TRBD2 (6 bases). CDR3 size: 16 residues. Trimming removed 2 bases at V and 5 bases at J, with 20 bases between. CDR1 is SGHRS, CDR2 YFSETQ, per germline. CDR3: CASSFRDERRAHEQYF. The CDR3, as DNA: TGCGCCAGCAGCTTTAGGGACGAACGGAGGGCCCACGAGCAGTACTTC.

This clonotype was seen ten or more times. V gene TRBV14 combines with J gene TRBJ2-1; D possibly corresponds to TRBD1 (7 bases). This CDR3 spans 16 amino acids. Germline CDR1 is SGHDN and CDR2 is FVKESK. V shed 4 bases and J shed 4 bases, with 17 bases lying between them. Here the CDR3 reads CASSLTMTGTYNEQFF. The CDR3 nucleotides are TGTGCCAGCAGCCTCACTATGACAGGGACTTACAATGAGCAGTTCTTC.

The rearrangement uses TRBV29-1 and TRBJ2-5; D is undetermined. Trimming cost V 2 bases and J 2 bases, with 6 bases left between them. This CDR3 is 12 amino acids long. The germline gives CDR1 SQVTM, CDR2 ANQGSEA. This CDR3 reads CSVERGQETQYF. Written as DNA, the CDR3 is TGCAGCGTTGAACGTGGGCAAGAGACCCAGTACTTC.

J is TRBJ1-4 and V is TRBV10-3, with D unresolved. The CDR3 is 13 residues long. V lost 0 bases to trimming and J lost 14 bases, with 13 bases between them. Looked up from germline, CDR1 is ENHRY and CDR2 is SYGVKD. CDR3 sequence reads: CAISESIEHSLFF. DNA for the CDR3: TGTGCCATCAGTGAGTCCATTGAGCATTCCCTGTTTTTT.

J is TRBJ2-3 and V is TRBV27, with D hard to call. Trimming shortened V by 0 bases and J by 4 bases, and 14 bases separated the two germline ends. The CDR3 runs 16 residues. Looked up from germline, CDR1 is MNHEY and CDR2 is SMNVEV (reference sequence). The CDR3 here is CASSLSRSGWPDTQYF. CDR3 nucleotides: TGTGCCAGCAGTTTATCGAGGTCGGGCTGGCCAGATACGCAGTATTTT.

This clonotype was counted between two and nine times. The chain uses TRBV6-1 and TRBJ2-7; D is possibly TRBD1 (7 bases). The CDR3 loop spans 15 amino acids. V dropped 3 bases and J dropped 1 base, with 13 bases sitting between them. Germline V gene data show CDR1 as MNHNS and CDR2 as SASEGT. The CDR3 region is CASSDAGQRSYEQYF. For the CDR3, the DNA is TGTGCCAGCAGTGACGCGGGACAGCGGTCCTACGAGCAGTACTTC.

The sample holds many counts of this clonotype. The rearrangement joins TRBV12-3 or TRBV12-4 to TRBJ2-2; weak D call: TRBD1 (6 bases). The CDR3 extends over 14 amino acids. Deletions cut 6 bases from V and 8 bases from J, with 16 bases between. The CDR3 is CASRNEQGSGELFF. The CDR3 coding sequence is TGTGCCAGCAGGAACGAACAGGGTTCGGGGGAGCTGTTTTTT.

This clonotype was observed a few times. The chain couples TRBV18 to TRBJ2-7; D is tentatively TRBD1 or TRBD2 (5 bases each). The CDR3 extends over 15 amino acids. Germline CDR1 reads KGHSH; CDR2 reads LQKENI. Trimming took off 3 bases at V and 2 bases at J, with 14 bases between the two ends. CDR3 in amino acids: CASSPSGTETYEQYF. The DNA for the CDR3 is TGTGCCAGCTCACCGTCCGGGACGGAAACCTACGAGCAGTACTTC.

This clonotype turned up a few times. V gene TRBV6-6 combines with J gene TRBJ1-4; D is perhaps TRBD1 (6 bases). CDR1 and CDR2 from the germline V gene are MNHNY and SVGAGI (reference sequence). The V end lost 6 bases, the J end lost 4 bases, and 12 bases lay between the germline ends. This CDR3 contains 14 residues. CDR3 coding DNA: TGTGCCAGCAGCCCGACAGGTTTTAATGAAAAACTGTTTTTT. This translates into CASSPTGFNEKLFF.

This clonotype was detected ten times or more. This chain connects TRBV6-2 or TRBV6-3 to TRBJ2-1; 9 bases map to TRBD2. Germline values: CDR1 MNHEY, CDR2 SVGEGT. CDR3 length: 15 amino acids. V trimming: 4 bases; J trimming: 4 bases; junction bases outside the gene matches: 5. The CDR3 region is CASSFSGSRYNEQFF. The CDR3 bases are TGTGCCAGCAGTTTTAGCGGGAGTCGGTACAATGAGCAGTTCTTC.

This clonotype turned up a few times. V usage is TRBV28 and J usage is TRBJ2-7; D is perhaps TRBD1 (6 bases). CDR1 and CDR2 (germline): MDHEN, SYDVKM. CDR3 length: 16 residues. Trimming removed 2 bases at V and 1 base at J, with 15 bases between. CDR3 in amino acids: CASSLTDSPLSYEQYF. In DNA, the CDR3 is TGTGCCAGCAGTTTAACGGACAGTCCCCTTTCCTACGAGCAGTACTTC. The full variable domain, its missing parts supplied by reference TRBV28 and TRBJ2-7, is DVKVTQSSRYLVKRTGEKVFLECVQDMDHENMFWYRQDPGLGLRLIYFSYDVKMKEKGDIPEGYSVSREKKERFSLILESASTNQTSMYLCASSLTDSPLSYEQYFGPGTRLTVT.

This clonotype was detected many times. The rearrangement uses TRBV3-1 and TRBJ1-3; a possible D gene is TRBD1 (6 bases). The CDR3 is 16 residues long. V was cut by 1 base and J by 0 bases, with 10 bases left in between. The V gene's germline CDR1 is LGHDT and CDR2 YNNKEL (reference sequence). CDR3 sequence reads: CASSQAAGVSGNTIYF. In nucleotides, the CDR3 is TGTGCCAGCAGCCAAGCAGCAGGGGTCTCTGGAAACACCATATATTTT.

This clonotype was picked up many times. The chain has TRBV6-5 and TRBJ1-1; D unresolved. Germline CDR1 MNHEY, CDR2 SVGAGI. V lost 8 bases to trimming and J lost 0 bases, with 10 bases between them. The CDR3 runs to 13 residues. The CDR3 loop reads CASGAVMNTEAFF. The CDR3 coding sequence is TGTGCCAGCGGCGCAGTCATGAACACTGAAGCTTTCTTT.

This clonotype occurred a few times. The rearrangement joins TRBV28 to TRBJ2-1, with 13 nucleotides matching TRBD2. V shed 4 bases, J shed 7 bases, and the junction held 10 bases outside the gene matches. The CDR3 is 17 amino acids. The germline V gene has CDR1 MDHEN and CDR2 SYDVKM. CDR3 bases: TGTGCCAGCAGTTCACGGACTAGCGGGAGCTCTGTGAATGAGCAGTTCTTC. Translated: CASSSRTSGSSVNEQFF.

This clonotype was detected many times. The rearrangement uses TRBV20-1 and TRBJ2-1; 11 bases agree with TRBD1. This CDR3 has 16 amino acids. Per germline, CDR1 DFQATT and CDR2 SNEGSKA (reference sequence). Germline trimming cut 0 bases from V and 8 bases from J; bases unmatched to any gene: 9. The CDR3 loop reads CSARDDGQGAGDEQFF. In DNA form, the CDR3 reads TGCAGTGCTAGAGACGATGGACAGGGGGCGGGCGATGAGCAGTTCTTC.

This clonotype showed up many times. The chain couples TRBV5-5 to TRBJ1-2; D not resolved. The germline V and J ends were trimmed by 0 bases and 0 bases, with 12 bases remaining between them. Per the germline V gene, CDR1 is SGHKS and CDR2 is YYEKEE (reference sequence). The CDR3 runs 16 residues. The CDR3 sequence: CASSLASGDPNYGYTF. The DNA for the CDR3 is TGTGCCAGCAGCTTGGCGTCCGGTGACCCTAACTATGGCTACACCTTC.

This clonotype was detected many times. This chain connects TRBV7-2 to TRBJ2-1; D ambiguous. Germline CDR1 SGHTA, CDR2 FQGNSA. The CDR3 is 15 residues long. V gave up 5 bases and J gave up 0 bases, with 11 bases separating them. The CDR3 loop is CASSPSIFSYNEQFF. DNA for the CDR3: TGTGCCAGCAGCCCCAGTATCTTCTCCTACAATGAGCAGTTCTTC.

This clonotype was detected ten times or more. The chain links TRBV28 to TRBJ2-7, with a possible D match to TRBD1 (6 bases). V lost 6 bases to trimming and J lost 7 bases, with 22 bases between them. The length of the CDR3 is 15 residues. Germline V gene sequence: CDR1 MDHEN, CDR2 SYDVKM. The CDR3 DNA reads as TGTGCCAGCAGCCAAGGGTCCCAGGGGCTAAAGGAGCAGTACTTC. It yields the protein CASSQGSQGLKEQYF.

This clonotype appeared many times. V and J are TRBV6-5 and TRBJ2-5; TRBD2 agrees at 8 bases. The CDR3 contains 13 residues. Unmatched junction bases numbered 4, after V lost 5 bases and J lost 5 bases. Germline assignment: CDR1 MNHEY and CDR2 SVGAGI. The CDR3 DNA follows: TGTGCCAGCAGTCCCCCGGGGGGGGAGACCCAGTACTTC. This encodes CASSPPGGETQYF.

This clonotype was seen a handful of times. This chain uses TRBV5-5 with TRBJ2-7, with D unresolved. V shed 0 bases and J shed 2 bases, with 9 bases lying between them. CDR1 and CDR2 (germline): SGHKS, YYEKEE (reference sequence). The CDR3 consists of 14 residues. In DNA, the CDR3 is TGTGCCAGCAGCTTGGCCCTACTGACCTACGAGCAGTACTTC. Its protein product is CASSLALLTYEQYF. Supplemented by reference TRBV5-5 and TRBJ2-7, the full variable domain reads DAGVTQSPTHLIKTRGQQVTLRCSPISGHKSVSWYQQVLGQGPQFIFQYYEKEERGRGNFPDRFSARQFPNYSSELNVNALLLGDSALYLCASSLALLTYEQYFGPGTRLTVT.

This clonotype turned up a few times. The chain couples TRBV7-3 to TRBJ2-1; D not certain. V lost 0 bases, J lost 3 bases, and 9 bases lay in between. The germline V gene has CDR1 SGHTA and CDR2 FQGTGA. The CDR3 runs to 15 residues. Here the CDR3 reads CASSLTWAGYNEQFF. CDR3 DNA: TGTGCCAGCAGCTTAACATGGGCCGGCTACAATGAGCAGTTCTTC.

There are many counts of this clonotype. CDR3 residues: CASSQAPTGQGNTEAFF. The CDR3 nucleotides are TGCGCCAGCAGCCAAGCCCCAACGGGACAGGGGAACACTGAAGCTTTCTTT. V gene TRBV4-3 combines with J gene TRBJ1-1; the match to TRBD1 covers 9 bases. The ends lost 1 base at V and 1 base at J; junction bases unmatched: 7. This CDR3 spans 17 amino acids. Germline lookup yields CDR1 LGHNA and CDR2 YSLEER.

This clonotype was seen more than once but under ten times. The chain links TRBV6-5 to TRBJ1-6, with 10 positions matching TRBD1. V trimming: 5 bases; J trimming: 7 bases; junction bases outside the gene matches: 5. The CDR3 consists of 15 residues. Germline V gene lookup returns CDR1 MNHEY and CDR2 SVGAGI. CDR3 DNA sequence: TGTGCCAGCAGTCGGACGGACAGGGGGAATTCACCCCTCCACTTT. Its translation: CASSRTDRGNSPLHF.

This clonotype appeared many times. This chain joins TRBV20-1 and TRBJ1-5; TRBD1 might be the D (6 bases). This CDR3 has 13 residues. CDR1 and CDR2 from the germline V gene are DFQATT and SNEGSKA (reference sequence). V lost 5 bases and J lost 1, with 9 bases in between. The CDR3 loop is CSADDRSNQPQHF. CDR3 DNA sequence: TGCAGTGCTGATGACAGGAGCAATCAGCCCCAGCATTTT.

At least ten counts were recorded for this clonotype. The chain combines TRBV10-3 with TRBJ2-7; possible D gene TRBD2, 5 bases. The CDR3 is 14 residues long. From germline, CDR1 is ENHRY and CDR2 SYGVKD. The ends were cut back, 0 bases at V and 6 bases at J, with 12 bases in the middle. The chain's CDR3 is CAISESYEGSEQYF. The CDR3 DNA reads as TGTGCCATCAGTGAGTCATATGAGGGAAGCGAGCAGTACTTC.

The table lists this clonotype with a few counts. J is TRBJ2-3 and V is TRBV20-1; D gene unclear. V dropped 1 base and J dropped 3 bases, with 17 bases sitting between them. Germline V gene data show CDR1 as DFQATT and CDR2 as SNEGSKA (reference sequence). This CDR3 spans 16 amino acids. The CDR3 bases are TGCAGTGCTAGAGCGGTCTCAACCCTGGGGACAGATACGCAGTATTTT. It translates to CSARAVSTLGTDTQYF.